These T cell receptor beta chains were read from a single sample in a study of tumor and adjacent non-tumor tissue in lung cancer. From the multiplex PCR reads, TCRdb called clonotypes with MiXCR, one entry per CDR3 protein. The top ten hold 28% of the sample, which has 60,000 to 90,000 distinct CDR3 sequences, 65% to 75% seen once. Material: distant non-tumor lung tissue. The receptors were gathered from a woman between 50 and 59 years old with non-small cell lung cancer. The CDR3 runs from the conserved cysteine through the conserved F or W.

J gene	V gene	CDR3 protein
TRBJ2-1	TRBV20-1	CSAREPVLNEQFF
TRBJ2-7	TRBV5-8	CASRNPGGLYYEHYF
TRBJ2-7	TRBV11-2	CASSIGGQNSYEQYF
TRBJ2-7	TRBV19	CASSNGLAGVYEQYF
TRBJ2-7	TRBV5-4	CASSQEQGAVEQYF
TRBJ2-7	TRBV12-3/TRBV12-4	CASSRRGWAYSYDQYF
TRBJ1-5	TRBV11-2	CARIEDRNQAQHF
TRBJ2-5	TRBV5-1	CACSLRTDQETQYF
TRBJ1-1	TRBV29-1	CSVVGDNAYTEAFF
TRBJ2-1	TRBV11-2	CASSSRAARGIYEQFF
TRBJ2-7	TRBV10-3	CAIGAGTGPEEQYF
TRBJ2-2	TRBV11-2	CASHLVLYGENTGELFF
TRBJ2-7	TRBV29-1	CSVLGDGIVEQYF
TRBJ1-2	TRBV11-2	CASILGGVDGYNF
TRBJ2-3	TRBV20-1	CSASSRLAGVDTQYF
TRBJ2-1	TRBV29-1	CSVEAGYNEQFF
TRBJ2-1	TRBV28	CASSFTHLRPRRYNEQFF
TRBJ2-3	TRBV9	CASSPQGRNSDTQYF
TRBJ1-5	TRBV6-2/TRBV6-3	CASSKGRTNQPQDF
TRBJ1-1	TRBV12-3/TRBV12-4	CASSPGHTEAFF
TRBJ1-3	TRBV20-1	CNAPMGNRAGNTLYF
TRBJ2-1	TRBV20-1	CSAADGSRWGYNEQFF
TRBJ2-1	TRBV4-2	CASSQEWRQCGDEQFF
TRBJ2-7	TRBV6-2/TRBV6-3	CASGTSGEQYF
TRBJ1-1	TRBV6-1	CASSADCSEVFF
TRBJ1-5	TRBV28	CASSLLPRGLGNQPQHF